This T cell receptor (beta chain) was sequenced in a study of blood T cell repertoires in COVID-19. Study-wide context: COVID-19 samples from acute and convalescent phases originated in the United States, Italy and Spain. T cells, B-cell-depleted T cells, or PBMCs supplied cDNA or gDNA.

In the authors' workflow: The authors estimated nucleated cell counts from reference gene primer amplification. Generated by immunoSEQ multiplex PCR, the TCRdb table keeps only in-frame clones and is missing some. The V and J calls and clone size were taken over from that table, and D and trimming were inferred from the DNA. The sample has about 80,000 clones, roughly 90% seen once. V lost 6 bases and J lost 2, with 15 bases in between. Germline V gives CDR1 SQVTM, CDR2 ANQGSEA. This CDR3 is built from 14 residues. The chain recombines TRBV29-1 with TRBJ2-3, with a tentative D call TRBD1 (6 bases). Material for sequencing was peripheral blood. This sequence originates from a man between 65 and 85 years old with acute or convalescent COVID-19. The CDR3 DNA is TGCAGCGTCGTGCGCACAGGGAACACAGATACGCAGTATTTT. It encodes CSVVRTGNTDTQYF.